Following are 11 T cell receptor beta chains from one sample sequenced in a study of blood T cell repertoires in COVID-19. The repertoire was sequenced with immunoSEQ multiplex PCR; TCRdb's copy has only in-frame clones and lacks some. The table shows about 360,000 clones, with about 88% occurring only once. Sample: peripheral blood. All receptors come from a woman aged 55-75 years with COVID-19, enrolled during active disease.

Note on this clone: Different DNA sequences within this sample yield the same CDR3. The CDR3 reads CASSYRGGVAFF. CDR3 coding DNA: TGTGCCAGCAGTTACCGCGGGGGGGTCGCTTTCTTT. The chain combines TRBV6-5 with TRBJ1-1; perhaps TRBD1 as D (5 bases). V lost 2 bases, J lost 11 bases, and 12 bases lay in between. The CDR3 runs to 12 residues. Germline assignment: CDR1 MNHEY and CDR2 SVGAGI.

This chain uses TRBV9 with TRBJ2-1, with D perhaps matching TRBD1 (6 bases). The CDR3 covers 19 residues. CDR1 is SGDLS, CDR2 YYNGEE, per germline. The V end was cut by 2 bases, the J end by 3 bases, with 24 bases between. CDR3 loop: CASSVSQGPLSPIYNEQFF. The CDR3 DNA sequence: TGTGCCAGCAGCGTTTCGCAGGGGCCGTTGTCCCCGATCTACAATGAGCAGTTCTTC.

DNA of the CDR3: TGTGCCAGCTCACCGAATTTAATGGAAGGGGTGTTTTTT. Residues: CASSPNLMEGVFF. V and J are TRBV18 and TRBJ2-2; TRBD1 might be the D (5 bases). The CDR3 consists of 13 residues. From germline, CDR1 is KGHSH and CDR2 LQKENI. Trimming cost V 3 bases and J 15 bases, with 17 bases left between them. Combining the CDR3 with reference TRBV18 and TRBJ2-2 gives the whole variable domain NAGVMQNPRHLVRRRGQEARLRCSPMKGHSHVYWYRQLPEEGLKFMVYLQKENIIDESGMPKERFSAEFPKEGPSILRIQQVVRGDSAAYFCASSPNLMEGVFFGEGSRLTVL.

The chain combines TRBV10-1 with TRBJ2-3; 8 bases fit TRBD2. V lost 4 bases and J lost 0; bases outside the gene matches: 3. The CDR3 extends over 15 amino acids. CDR1 and CDR2 from the germline V gene are WNHNN and SYGVQD (reference sequence). In DNA, the CDR3 is TGCGCCAGCAGTGCGGGACTAGTTAGCACAGATACGCAGTATTTT. This sequence encodes CASSAGLVSTDTQYF.

V gene TRBV28 combines with J gene TRBJ1-1, with D perhaps TRBD1 (5 bases). Looked up from germline, CDR1 is MDHEN and CDR2 is SYDVKM. The germline V and J ends were trimmed by 3 bases and 5 bases, with 13 bases remaining between them. This CDR3 is 14 amino acids long. The CDR3, as DNA: TGTGCCAGCAGTTTTGCAGGGAAGGGGACTGAAGCTTTCTTT. This gives the protein CASSFAGKGTEAFF.

About this clone itself: In the same sample, other DNA sequences code for this CDR3. The chain has TRBV7-3 and TRBJ2-1; TRBD2 matches at 10 bases. V lost 4 bases, J lost 4 bases, and 4 bases stayed unmatched. Germline V lookup: CDR1 SGHTA, CDR2 FQGTGA. There are 15 residues in the CDR3. The CDR3 bases are TGTGCCAGCAGCTCTAGCGGGGGAGGTTACAATGAGCAGTTCTTC. Protein sequence: CASSSSGGGYNEQFF.

This chain joins TRBV30 and TRBJ2-7, with a tentative D call TRBD1 (6 bases). Germline CDR1 is GTSNPN and CDR2 is SVGIG (reference sequence). The CDR3 is 14 residues long. V shed 6 bases and J shed 7 bases, with 22 bases lying between them. In DNA, the CDR3 is TGTGCCTGCCTACTCTCGGGACACCCTCTGGAGCAGTACTTC. This encodes CACLLSGHPLEQYF.

Concerning this clone: Relative to the germline gene, one junction end is altered; a read error may explain this. Other DNA sequences in this sample translate to the same CDR3. The rearrangement links TRBV11-2 to TRBJ2-2; the D gene is possibly TRBD1 (5 bases). Germline lookup yields CDR1 SGHAT and CDR2 FQNNGV. This CDR3 comprises 14 residues. For the CDR3, the DNA is TGTGCCAGCAGCCTAGACAGGAACACCGGGGAGCTGTTTTTT. Protein product: CASSLDRNTGELFF.

This chain links TRBV27 with TRBJ2-1, with TRBD2 matching 12 bases. Trimming took 6 bases from V and 0 from J; bases not matched to a gene: 6. Germline CDR1 is MNHEY and CDR2 is SMNVEV (reference sequence). CDR3 size: 17 residues. CDR3 in amino acids: CASRRTSGDSSYNEQFF. Here the CDR3 DNA reads TGTGCCAGCAGGCGGACTAGCGGGGATAGCTCCTACAATGAGCAGTTCTTC.

The chain employs TRBV7-2 and TRBJ2-2; 7 bases are a match to TRBD1. After removal of 4 bases from V and 5 bases from J, the junction contained 7 bases not matched to a gene. From germline, CDR1 is SGHTA and CDR2 FQGNSA. The CDR3 is 15 amino acids. The CDR3 DNA reads as TGTGCCAGCAGCTCGGACAGGACGCGTACCGGGGAGCTGTTTTTT. Translation: CASSSDRTRTGELFF.

V usage is TRBV27 and J usage is TRBJ1-1; 7 bases align to TRBD1. The ends lost 3 bases at V and 7 bases at J; junction bases unmatched: 8. From germline, CDR1 is MNHEY and CDR2 SMNVEV (reference sequence). CDR3 length: 14 residues. In DNA form, the CDR3 reads TGTGCCAGCAGTTTCCTCCGGGACAGCCGTGAAGCTTTCTTT. It codes for CASSFLRDSREAFF.